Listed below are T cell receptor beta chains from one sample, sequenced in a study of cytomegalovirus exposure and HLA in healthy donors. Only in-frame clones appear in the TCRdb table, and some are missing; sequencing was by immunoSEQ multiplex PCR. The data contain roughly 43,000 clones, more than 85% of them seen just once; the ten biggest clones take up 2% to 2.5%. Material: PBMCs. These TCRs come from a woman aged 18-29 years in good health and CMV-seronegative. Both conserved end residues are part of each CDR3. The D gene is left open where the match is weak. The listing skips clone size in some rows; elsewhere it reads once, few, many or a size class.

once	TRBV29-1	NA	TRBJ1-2	CSAGGPGVGGYTF	TGCAGCGCGGGGGGGCCAGGGGTTGGAGGCTACACCTTC
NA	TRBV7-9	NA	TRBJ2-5	CASSPDTETQYF	TGTGCCAGCAGCCCGGACACCGAGACCCAGTACTTC
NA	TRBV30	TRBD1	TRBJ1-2	CAWTTGAGYTF	TGTGCCTGGACGACAGGGGCTGGCTACACCTTC
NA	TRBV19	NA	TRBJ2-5	CASSPQGGETQYF	TGTGCCAGTAGTCCCCAGGGGGGCGAGACCCAGTACTTC
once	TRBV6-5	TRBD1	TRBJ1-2	CASSTGQLAGYTF	TGTGCCAGCAGTACGGGACAGTTAGCAGGCTACACCTTC
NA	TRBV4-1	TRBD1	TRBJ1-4	CASSQVWDRGGEKLFF	TGCGCCAGCAGCCAAGTCTGGGACAGGGGGGGTGAAAAACTGTTTTTT
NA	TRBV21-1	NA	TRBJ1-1	CASSPLEGLELKAFF	TGTGCCAGCAGCCCCCTAGAGGGTTTGGAACTTAAAGCTTTCTTT
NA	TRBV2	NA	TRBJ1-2	CASSGYSQHTF	TGTGCCAGCAGCGGGTACTCCCAGCATACCTTC
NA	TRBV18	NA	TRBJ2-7	CASSPSGSWEQYF	TGTGCCAGCTCACCATCAGGGTCTTGGGAGCAGTACTTC
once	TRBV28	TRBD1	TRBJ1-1	CASRSPQGAFTEAFF	TGTGCCAGCAGGAGCCCACAGGGGGCATTCACTGAAGCTTTCTTT
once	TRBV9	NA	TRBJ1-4	CASSVRGGEEKLFF	TGTGCCAGCAGCGTGCGAGGGGGAGAGGAAAAACTGTTTTTT
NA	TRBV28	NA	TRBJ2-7	CASSAQGYEQYF	TGTGCCAGCAGTGCCCAGGGGTACGAGCAGTACTTC
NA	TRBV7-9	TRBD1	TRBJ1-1	CASSSSGTGRSTEAFF	TGTGCCAGCAGCTCGTCTGGGACAGGGAGGAGTACTGAAGCTTTCTTT
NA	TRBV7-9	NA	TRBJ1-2	CASSLQSPGHKDYGYTF	TGTGCCAGCAGCTTACAGTCACCGGGACACAAAGACTATGGCTACACCTTC
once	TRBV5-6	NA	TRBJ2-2	CASSLVPSNTGELFF	TGTGCCAGCAGCTTAGTGCCGAGTAACACCGGGGAGCTGTTTTTT
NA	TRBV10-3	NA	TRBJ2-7	CAISGSSESYEQYF	TGTGCCATCAGTGGGTCTAGCGAGTCCTACGAGCAGTACTTC
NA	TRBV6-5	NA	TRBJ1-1	CASSYSYGMNTEAFF	TGTGCCAGCAGTTACTCCTACGGGATGAACACTGAAGCTTTCTTT
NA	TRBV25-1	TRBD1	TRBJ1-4	CASSPGGEYEKLFF	TGTGCCAGCAGTCCAGGGGGCGAGTATGAAAAACTGTTTTTT
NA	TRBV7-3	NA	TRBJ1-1	CASSLMAGSTEAFF	TGTGCCAGCAGCTTAATGGCAGGGTCCACTGAAGCTTTCTTT
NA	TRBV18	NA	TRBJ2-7	CASSPPAREDEQYF	TGTGCCAGCTCACCACCGGCTAGAGAGGACGAGCAGTACTTC
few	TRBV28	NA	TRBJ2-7	CASSSHGRAYEQYF	TGTGCCAGCAGTTCCCATGGCAGGGCCTACGAGCAGTACTTC
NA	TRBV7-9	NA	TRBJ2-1	CASSALGIEQFF	TGTGCCAGCAGCGCCCTTGGCATTGAGCAGTTCTTC
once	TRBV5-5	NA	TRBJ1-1	CASSLRGYTEAFF	TGTGCCAGCAGCTTGAGGGGGTATACTGAAGCTTTCTTT
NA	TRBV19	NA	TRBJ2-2	CASNRQTGTGELFF	TGTGCCAGTAATCGACAGACTGGGACCGGGGAGCTGTTTTTT
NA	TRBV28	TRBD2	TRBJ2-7	CASGGGKREQYF	TGTGCCAGCGGGGGGGGGAAGCGCGAGCAGTACTTC
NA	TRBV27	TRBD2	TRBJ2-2	CASSLFSGGASGELFF	TGTGCCAGCAGTTTATTTAGCGGGGGGGCCTCCGGGGAGCTGTTTTTT
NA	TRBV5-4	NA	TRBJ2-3	CASSLWRGGDTDTQYF	TGTGCCAGCAGCTTGTGGAGGGGGGGCGACACAGATACGCAGTATTTT
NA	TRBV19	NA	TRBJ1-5	CASSTQQGWDQPQHF	TGTGCCAGTAGTACCCAACAGGGATGGGATCAGCCCCAGCATTTT
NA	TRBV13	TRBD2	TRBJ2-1	CASSLEAGTSRALNEQFF	TGTGCCAGCAGCTTAGAAGCCGGGACTAGTCGAGCCCTCAATGAGCAGTTCTTC
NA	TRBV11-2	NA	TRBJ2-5	CASSLDTGPETQYF	TGTGCCAGCAGCTTAGATACAGGCCCCGAGACCCAGTACTTC
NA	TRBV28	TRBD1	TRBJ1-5	CASRRTGASNQPQHF	TGTGCCAGCAGGCGGACAGGGGCGAGCAATCAGCCCCAGCATTTT
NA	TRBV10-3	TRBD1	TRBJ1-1	CAISDSAWGRGPTEAFF	TGTGCCATCAGTGACTCGGCCTGGGGCAGGGGGCCCACTGAAGCTTTCTTT
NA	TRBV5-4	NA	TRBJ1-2	CASSFREARASGYTF	TGTGCCAGCAGCTTCAGGGAGGCCAGGGCATCTGGCTACACCTTC